The 27 T cell receptor beta chains listed next were all sequenced from one sample in a study of shared clonotypes between healthy human individuals. Terminally differentiated effector memory CD45RA+ cells were left out of the naive CD8 fraction, which was CD45RO-negative and positively selected for CCR7. Clones were read by immunoSEQ multiplex PCR, and TCRdb kept only the in-frame ones, dropping some. Of millions of clones listed, about 95% are singletons. Material: naive CD8+ T cells sorted from blood. These receptor sequences come from a man younger than 35 in good health.

The J gene is TRBJ1-4, the V gene TRBV19; tentative D call: TRBD1 (6 bases). Trimming cost V 6 bases and J 5 bases, with 10 bases left between them. Germline CDR1 LNHDA, CDR2 SQIVND (reference sequence). The CDR3 length is 13 residues. The CDR3 spells CASRQGWNEKLFF. CDR3 nucleotide sequence: TGTGCCAGTAGACAGGGATGGAATGAAAAACTGTTTTTT.

The gene calls are TRBV28 and TRBJ2-5; D not resolved. The CDR3 spans 14 residues. Trimming removed 5 bases at V and 7 bases at J, with 17 bases between. Germline loops: CDR1 MDHEN, CDR2 SYDVKM. The DNA for the CDR3 is TGTGCCAGCAGTACCACAGTGTTGGGTAGGACCCAGTACTTC. It yields the protein CASSTTVLGRTQYF.

As concerns this clone: Other DNA variants within this sample encode the same CDR3. The chain is built from TRBV5-6 and TRBJ2-7, with D hard to call. The CDR3 contains 14 residues. Germline assignment: CDR1 SGHDT and CDR2 YYEEEE. V was clipped by 0 bases and J by 2 bases, with 9 bases between them. The DNA for the CDR3 is TGTGCCAGCAGCTTGGGGGGATCCCCCTACGAGCAGTACTTC. Translated, it gives CASSLGGSPYEQYF. The full variable domain, completed using reference TRBV5-6 and TRBJ2-7, is DAGVTQSPTHLIKTRGQQVTLRCSPKSGHDTVSWYQQALGQGPQFIFQYYEEEERQRGNFPDRFSGHQFPNYSSELNVNALLLGDSALYLCASSLGGSPYEQYFGPGTRLTVT.

The chain is built from TRBV6-1 and TRBJ2-1, with no clear D. Trimming took off 7 bases at V and 0 bases at J, with 10 bases between the two ends. Germline assignment: CDR1 MNHNS and CDR2 SASEGT. The CDR3 has 14 amino acids. The CDR3 coding sequence is TGTGCCAGCAAGGAGCAGAGCTCCTACAATGAGCAGTTCTTC. It is translated as CASKEQSSYNEQFF.

This chain uses TRBV10-1 with TRBJ2-3; 9 nucleotides agree with TRBD1. The CDR3 totals 15 residues. CDR1 and CDR2 from the germline V gene are WNHNN and SYGVQD (reference sequence). V shed 8 bases, J shed 4 bases, and the junction held 10 bases outside the gene matches. The CDR3 nucleotides are TGCGCCAGCGGGCCGGGACAGGGCCTTGCAGATACGCAGTATTTT. Its protein product is CASGPGQGLADTQYF.

In regard to this clone: The sample contains more than one DNA sequence encoding this CDR3. This chain links TRBV27 with TRBJ2-7; D possibly corresponds to TRBD1 (5 bases). Looked up from germline, CDR1 is MNHEY and CDR2 is SMNVEV (reference sequence). The CDR3 extends over 13 amino acids. Trimming stripped 1 base from V and 4 bases from J, with 8 bases between. The CDR3, as DNA: TGTGCCAGCAGTTTATTGGCAGGGTACGAGCAGTACTTC. This translates into CASSLLAGYEQYF.

The chain uses TRBV9 and TRBJ2-3; D is uncertain. V was trimmed by 0 bases and J by 5 bases, leaving 16 bases between them. This CDR3 is 16 amino acids long. Germline V lookup: CDR1 SGDLS, CDR2 YYNGEE. Written as DNA, the CDR3 is TGTGCCAGCAGCGTAGAGGCAGGCTTGTGGGGAGATACGCAGTATTTT. This sequence encodes CASSVEAGLWGDTQYF.

Written as DNA, the CDR3 is TGTGCCAGCAGGTCATGGGACACCTACAATGAGCAGTTCTTC. It yields the protein CASRSWDTYNEQFF. This sequence joins TRBV7-9 and TRBJ2-1, with D possibly matching TRBD1 (6 bases). CDR1 is SEHNR, CDR2 FQNEAQ, per germline (reference sequence). Trimming shortened V by 6 bases and J by 2 bases, and 11 bases separated the two germline ends. This CDR3 has 14 amino acids.

On this clone itself: Other nucleotide sequences in the sample specify the same CDR3. V gene TRBV6-6 combines with J gene TRBJ2-7, with D perhaps given as TRBD1 or TRBD2 (5 bases each). CDR3 length: 13 residues. Trimming removed 0 bases at V and 4 bases at J, with 7 bases between. The germline CDR1 and CDR2 sequences are MNHNY and SVGAGI (reference sequence). The CDR3 nucleotides are TGTGCCAGCAGTTACTCGAGGGGTTACGAGCAGTACTTC. This codes for CASSYSRGYEQYF.

The chain links TRBV30 to TRBJ1-2; D call uncertain. Germline CDR1 GTSNPN, CDR2 SVGIG (reference sequence). The CDR3 covers 12 residues. Trimming stripped 0 bases from V and 8 bases from J, with 10 bases between. Here the CDR3 DNA reads TGTGCCTGGAGTGTGAACGGGGTAGGCTACACCTTC. Translation: CAWSVNGVGYTF.

The chain couples TRBV6-1 to TRBJ2-7; D remains unclear. V lost 2 bases and J lost 0, with 11 bases in between. The CDR3 contains 15 residues. Germline V gives CDR1 MNHNS, CDR2 SASEGT. This CDR3 reads CASSEYHQSSYEQYF. DNA of the CDR3: TGTGCCAGCAGTGAATATCACCAATCCTCCTACGAGCAGTACTTC.

This clone was seen only once. The rearrangement links TRBV6-7 to TRBJ1-2, with TRBD1 matching over 11 bases. TRBV6-7 is recorded as an ORF, its role being uncertain. The V and J ends lost 6 bases and 13 bases, in that order; junction bases with no gene match: 19. The CDR3 sequence is 16 residues long. CDR3 DNA: TGTGCCAGCAGCCCCGGGACAGGGGGTTTTTATACGGGTTCCACCTTC. Its protein is CASSPGTGGFYTGSTF.

The genes are TRBV9 and TRBJ2-7; no definite D call. Germline CDR1 and CDR2: SGDLS and YYNGEE. This CDR3 spans 14 amino acids. Trimming pared 4 bases from V and 5 bases from J, leaving 16 bases between. The CDR3 nucleotides read TGTGCCAGCAGCACTGACTCGTACCTCAACGAGCAGTACTTC. Protein: CASSTDSYLNEQYF.

Points on this clone: Other DNA sequences in this specimen translate into the identical CDR3. The V call is TRBV19, the J call TRBJ2-2, with unresolved D. Per the germline V gene, CDR1 is LNHDA and CDR2 is SQIVND (reference sequence). V was pared by 3 bases and J by 5 bases, with 4 bases between. This CDR3 has 12 amino acids. The CDR3 spells CASSIGTGELFF. The CDR3 DNA follows: TGTGCCAGTAGTATTGGAACCGGGGAGCTGTTTTTT.

The rearrangement joins TRBV7-8 to TRBJ2-7, with D tentatively TRBD2 (8 bases). CDR3 size: 20 residues. CDR1 and CDR2 (germline): SGHVS, FQNEAQ. Between the trimmed V and J ends, which lost 3 bases and 3 bases, there was a span of 30 bases. The CDR3 coding sequence is TGTGCCAGCAGCTTCCTCCTCAGGGGGGGAGGCGGGACTAGTATCTACGAGCAGTACTTC. It encodes CASSFLLRGGGGTSIYEQYF.

The V gene is TRBV9, the J gene TRBJ2-1; possibly TRBD2 for D (5 bases). V was cut by 3 bases and J by 0 bases, with 13 bases left in between. CDR1 is SGDLS and CDR2 is YYNGEE in the germline V gene. The CDR3 is 16 amino acids. The chain's CDR3 is CASSAFSEISYNEQFF. The CDR3 DNA follows: TGTGCCAGCAGCGCCTTTAGCGAGATCTCCTACAATGAGCAGTTCTTC.

The chain links TRBV7-8 to TRBJ2-7; D is undetermined. Trimming pared 0 bases from V and 0 bases from J, leaving 3 bases between. In germline, CDR1 is SGHVS, CDR2 FQNEAQ. CDR3 length: 13 amino acids. DNA of the CDR3: TGTGCCAGCAGCTTAGCCTACTCCTACGAGCAGTACTTC. Amino acids: CASSLAYSYEQYF.

The rearrangement links TRBV10-3 to TRBJ2-7, with 9 bases aligning to TRBD2. This CDR3 contains 13 residues. The ends lost 5 bases at V and 3 bases at J; junction bases unmatched: 2. Germline V gene sequence: CDR1 ENHRY, CDR2 SYGVKD. CDR3 sequence: CAISWTSDYEQYF. The CDR3 bases are TGTGCCATCAGTTGGACTAGCGACTACGAGCAGTACTTC.

This chain links TRBV7-9 with TRBJ2-7; D gene uncertain. Trimming cost V 5 bases and J 2 bases, with 7 bases left between them. This CDR3 is 12 amino acids long. Germline lookup yields CDR1 SEHNR and CDR2 FQNEAQ (reference sequence). As DNA, the CDR3 is TGTGCCAGCAGCACGACCCCCTACGAGCAGTACTTC. Translating gives CASSTTPYEQYF.

The chain employs TRBV27 and TRBJ1-2, with D possibly TRBD1 on 6 matching bases. The V end was cut by 1 base, the J end by 4 bases, with 16 bases between. The CDR3 length is 16 residues. Germline V lookup: CDR1 MNHEY, CDR2 SMNVEV (reference sequence). DNA for the CDR3: TGTGCCAGCAGTTTATTGGGGGGCGGTTCCACCTATGGCTACACCTTC. Translation: CASSLLGGGSTYGYTF.

CDR3 bases: TGTGCCAGCAGAATAGAGGGCGGGGAGCTGTTTTTT. It codes for CASRIEGGELFF. V gene TRBV11-2 combines with J gene TRBJ2-2; the D gene is possibly TRBD2 (5 bases). The CDR3 consists of 12 residues. The V gene lost 6 bases and the J gene lost 7 bases, with 9 bases spanning the gap. From germline, CDR1 is SGHAT and CDR2 FQNNGV.

This rearrangement joins TRBV19 to TRBJ2-1; D not resolved. Germline CDR1 is LNHDA and CDR2 is SQIVND (reference sequence). The CDR3 has 11 residues. V dropped 2 bases and J dropped 11 bases, with 7 bases sitting between them. CDR3 DNA sequence: TGTGCCAGTAGTATATCAGAAAAGCAGTTCTTC. It translates to CASSISEKQFF.

The CDR3 nucleotides read TGCAGCGGTGCACAGGGGGCCGGGGAGCTGTTTTTT. It codes for CSGAQGAGELFF. The V call is TRBV29-1, the J call TRBJ2-2, with 8 positions matching TRBD1. CDR3 length: 12 amino acids. Looked up from germline, CDR1 is SQVTM and CDR2 is ANQGSEA. J was trimmed by 6 bases and V by 7 bases; bases with no gene match: 4.

The chain joins TRBV2 to TRBJ2-3; D perhaps matches TRBD2 (7 bases). The CDR3 totals 15 residues. Trimming removed 10 bases from V and 5 bases from J, with 22 bases in between. The germline V gene encodes CDR1 SNHLY and CDR2 FYNNEI. Here the CDR3 DNA reads TGTGCCACAACCATTCGGGGGGCCGCTGGAGATACGCAGTATTTT. It translates to CATTIRGAAGDTQYF.

The chain couples TRBV4-1 to TRBJ2-7; perhaps TRBD1 as D (7 bases). Trimming took 4 bases from V and 7 from J, leaving 20 bases between them. Per germline, CDR1 MGHRA and CDR2 YSYEKL. This CDR3 is built from 15 residues. CDR3: CASSPSGAGGREQYF. DNA of the CDR3: TGCGCCAGCAGCCCATCGGGAGCAGGGGGAAGAGAGCAGTACTTC.

This clone was seen only once. The V and J genes are TRBV7-2 and TRBJ2-7, with 7 bases aligning to TRBD1. Germline V gene lookup returns CDR1 SGHTA and CDR2 FQGNSA. Trimming took 5 bases from V and 10 from J; bases not matched to a gene: 14. CDR3 length equals 14 residues. The CDR3 sequence is CASSPTGTASLQYF. The CDR3 DNA reads as TGTGCCAGCAGCCCAACCGGGACAGCTTCATTACAGTACTTC.

The V gene is TRBV4-3, the J gene TRBJ1-1; D is perhaps TRBD1 (5 bases). The germline CDR1 and CDR2 sequences are LGHNA and YSLEER. Trimming left V 1 base short and J 4 bases short, with 10 bases between. The length of the CDR3 is 14 residues. Here the CDR3 reads CASSQGEGRTEAFF. For the CDR3, the DNA is TGCGCCAGCAGCCAAGGCGAGGGGCGCACTGAAGCTTTCTTT.